This T cell receptor beta chain stems from a study of early T cells in non-severe SARS-CoV-2 infection. CDR3 length equals 14 residues. Losses at the gene ends were 0 bases for V and 1 base for J; bases not matched to a gene: 1. The V gene's germline CDR1 is SGHNT and CDR2 YYREEE (reference sequence). In TCRdb, the 5' RACE reads were re-called with MiXCR into one record per CDR3 protein. The sample lists 20,000 to 25,000 distinct CDR3 sequences; approximately 5% were seen once. This clonotype was counted many times. The rearrangement uses TRBV5-4 and TRBJ2-7, with 7 positions matching TRBD1. This TCR came from an adult who was a healthcare worker with PCR-confirmed SARS-CoV-2 infection or an uninfected control (not recorded which). Sequenced sample: whole blood. The DNA for the CDR3 is TGTGCCAGCAGCTTGGTACAGGGGTCCTACGAGCAGTACTTC. Its protein is CASSLVQGSYEQYF.